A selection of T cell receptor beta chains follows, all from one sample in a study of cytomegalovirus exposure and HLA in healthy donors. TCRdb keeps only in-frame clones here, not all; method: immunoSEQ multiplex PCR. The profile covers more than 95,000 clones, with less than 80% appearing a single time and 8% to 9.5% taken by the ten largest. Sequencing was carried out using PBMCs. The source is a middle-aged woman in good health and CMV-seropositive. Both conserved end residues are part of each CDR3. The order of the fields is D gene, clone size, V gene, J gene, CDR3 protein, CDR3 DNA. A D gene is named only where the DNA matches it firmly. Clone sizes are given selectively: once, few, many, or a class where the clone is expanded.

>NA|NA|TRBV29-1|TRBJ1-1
CSVEWASHAETEAFF
TGCAGCGTTGAATGGGCATCGCATGCAGAGACGGAAGCTTTCTTT
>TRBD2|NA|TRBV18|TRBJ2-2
CASSGGTGELFF
TGTGCCAGCTCCGGGGGGACCGGGGAGCTGTTTTTT
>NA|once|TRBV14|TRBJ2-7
CASSQNRYEQYF
TGTGCCAGCAGCCAAAATCGGTACGAGCAGTACTTC
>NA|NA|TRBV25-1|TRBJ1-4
CASSYYGGFGEKLFF
TGTGCCAGCTCTTACTACGGGGGGTTTGGCGAAAAACTGTTTTTT
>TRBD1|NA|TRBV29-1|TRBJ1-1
CSVQTGIEYTEAFF
TGCAGCGTCCAGACAGGGATCGAGTACACTGAAGCTTTCTTT
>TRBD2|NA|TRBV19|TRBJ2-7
CASSIERGETYEQYF
TGTGCCAGTAGTATAGAACGGGGGGAAACCTACGAGCAGTACTTC
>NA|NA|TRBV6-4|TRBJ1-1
CASSDVTGGERTEAFF
TGTGCCAGCAGTGACGTCACGGGGGGCGAGAGGACTGAAGCTTTCTTT
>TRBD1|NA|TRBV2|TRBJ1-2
CASSDQGAWDYGYTF
TGTGCCAGCAGTGATCAGGGGGCTTGGGACTATGGCTACACCTTC
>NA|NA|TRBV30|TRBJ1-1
CAWSVYSDAEAFF
TGTGCCTGGAGTGTATACAGTGACGCTGAAGCTTTCTTT
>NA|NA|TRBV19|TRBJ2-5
CASSSRTTETQYF
TGTGCCAGCAGTAGCCGGACTACCGAGACCCAGTACTTC
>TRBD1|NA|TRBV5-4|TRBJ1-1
CASSTAVAQGTEAFF
TGTGCCAGCAGCACTGCAGTAGCACAGGGGACTGAGGCTTTCTTT
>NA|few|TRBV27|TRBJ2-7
CASSLTGSISYEQYF
TGTGCCAGCAGTTTAACAGGGTCCATTTCCTACGAGCAGTACTTC
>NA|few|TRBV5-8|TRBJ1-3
CASSSRWEARNTIYF
TGTGCCAGCAGCTCCCGTTGGGAGGCGAGAAACACCATATATTTT
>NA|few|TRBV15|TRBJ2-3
CATSRDLPSGASTDTQYF
TGTGCCACCAGCAGAGATTTGCCCAGCGGCGCTAGCACAGATACGCAGTATTTT
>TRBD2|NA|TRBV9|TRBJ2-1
CASSGTSGRHEQFF
TGTGCCAGCAGCGGAACTAGCGGGAGACATGAGCAGTTCTTC
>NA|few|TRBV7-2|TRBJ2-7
CASSLNPPRDDLGSYEQYF
TGTGCCAGCAGCCTCAATCCTCCGCGGGACGACCTGGGCTCCTACGAGCAGTACTTC
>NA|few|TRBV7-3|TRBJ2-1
CASSLQRSSYNEQFF
TGTGCCAGCAGCTTACAGCGGAGCTCCTACAATGAGCAGTTCTTC
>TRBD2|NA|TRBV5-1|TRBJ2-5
CASSLASGSQETQYF
TGCGCCAGCAGCTTGGCTAGCGGGTCCCAAGAGACCCAGTACTTC
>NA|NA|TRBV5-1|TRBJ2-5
CASSLAGGRGETQYF
TGCGCCAGCAGCTTGGCCGGAGGGCGCGGGGAGACCCAGTACTTC
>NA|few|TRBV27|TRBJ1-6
CASSPLMSSPLHF
TGTGCCAGCAGTCCCCTAATGAGTTCACCCCTCCACTTT
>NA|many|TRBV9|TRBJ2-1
CASSAAPPTGQFF
TGTGCCAGCAGCGCGGCTCCACCCACGGGGCAGTTCTTC
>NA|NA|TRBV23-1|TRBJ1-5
CASSHPEGGASNQPQHF
TGCGCCAGCAGTCACCCGGAGGGAGGGGCAAGCAATCAGCCCCAGCATTTT
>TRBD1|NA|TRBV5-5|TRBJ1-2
CASSLGDRAYGYTF
TGTGCCAGCAGCTTGGGGGACAGAGCCTATGGCTACACCTTC
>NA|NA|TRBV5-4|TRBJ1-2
CASSLEGRTSYGYTF
TGTGCCAGCAGCTTGGAGGGGAGGACAAGTTATGGCTACACCTTC
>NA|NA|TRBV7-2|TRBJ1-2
CASSFPGGGYTF
TGTGCCAGCAGCTTCCCGGGGGGGGGCTACACCTTC
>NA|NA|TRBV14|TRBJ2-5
CASSQERHYLFQETQYF
TGTGCCAGCAGCCAAGAAAGGCACTATTTGTTTCAAGAGACCCAGTACTTC